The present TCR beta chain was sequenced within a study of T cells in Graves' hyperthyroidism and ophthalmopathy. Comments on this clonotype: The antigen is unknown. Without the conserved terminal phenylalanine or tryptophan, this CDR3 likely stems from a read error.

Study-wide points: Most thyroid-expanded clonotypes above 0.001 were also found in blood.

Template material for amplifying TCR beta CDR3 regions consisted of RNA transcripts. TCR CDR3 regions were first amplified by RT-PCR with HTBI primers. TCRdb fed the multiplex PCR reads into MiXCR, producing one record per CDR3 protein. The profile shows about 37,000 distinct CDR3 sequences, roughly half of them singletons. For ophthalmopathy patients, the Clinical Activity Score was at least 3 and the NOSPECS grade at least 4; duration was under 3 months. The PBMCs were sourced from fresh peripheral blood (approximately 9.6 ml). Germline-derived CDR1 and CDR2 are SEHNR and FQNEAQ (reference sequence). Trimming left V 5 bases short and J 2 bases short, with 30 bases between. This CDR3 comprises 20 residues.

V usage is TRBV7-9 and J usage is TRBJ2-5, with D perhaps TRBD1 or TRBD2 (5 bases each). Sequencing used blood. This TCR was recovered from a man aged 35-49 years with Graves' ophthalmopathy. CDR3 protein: CASSQRVSTRGNRGQETQYS. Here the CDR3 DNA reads TGTGCCAGCAGCCAGAGAGTATCTACTCGGGGCAATCGTGGTCAAGAGACCCAGTACTCC.